The present TCR beta chain was sequenced within a study of sequential checkpoint blockade in melanoma (dated by TCRdb to between 2018 and 2020). In the study overall: Patients were assigned by 1:1 randomization to either first-line nivolumab followed by ipilimumab (arm A) or ipilimumab followed by nivolumab (arm B). Maintenance nivolumab came after both trial sequences. Findings and caveats that apply to the study as a whole: Validation of the response-prediction model combining TCR metrics and mutation burden is needed in larger, independent patient cohorts.

The treatment or condition label, read with the paper, signifies: randomized to nivolumab then ipilimumab (arm A) or the reverse (arm B). None of the trial patients had been given prior DNA-damaging chemotherapy. Thawed PBMCs were sorted on a FACS Aria II flow cytometer to isolate live CD3+CD8+ cells negative for CD19 and CD56. The samples were obtained from melanoma patients enrolled in CheckMate 064, an open-label, randomized phase II trial testing sequential checkpoint blockade. Peripheral blood mononuclear cells were obtained through leukapheresis, purified using Ficoll-Paque, and frozen in human serum containing 10% DMSO. Purity of sorted blood CD3+CD8+ cells was verified at >98% immediately after sorting, followed by DNA extraction. Details on this clone: Which antigen it targets is not known. The input lacks base qualities; no much larger clone sits a single base away.

TCRbeta CDR3 regions were immunosequenced from genomic DNA with the immunoSEQ Assay. Before high-throughput sequencing, genomic DNA was amplified using bias-controlled multiplex PCR. The original pipeline was this. To quantify the absolute abundance of each unique TCRbeta CDR3 region, the sequences were collapsed and filtered. Clonality, defined as 1 minus Pielou's evenness, was calculated using only productive rearrangements. A previously published method was used to identify clones whose frequencies were significantly greater in on-treatment samples than in baseline samples. What TCRdb holds here is the immuneACCESS table cut down to in-frame rearrangements. Part of the clones is not present; checked against another copy, under half of the missing clones reflect an unresolved V gene, and the others are unexplained. V and J calls and clone size are as listed in that table; D and trimming were resolved from the DNA. In this sample the table shows about 37,000 clones, roughly 81% of which occur a single time. Around 6% of the sample is held by the ten biggest clonotypes.

Sequences GTSNPN (CDR1) and SVGIG (CDR2) are obtained from the germline V gene (reference sequence). V is pared back by 1 base and J by 7 bases, with 7 bases lying between the germline termini. The cysteine opens and the phenylalanine closes a CDR3 of 11 amino acids. The only DNA kept is the CDR3, 33 bases in frame from the first base. The TCR comes from a human donor with melanoma. The rearrangement combines TRBV30 with TRBJ1-2; TRBD1 is a weak D gene call, 5 bases matching. The specimen was CD8+ T cells sorted from blood (inferred from file names), collected from a patient given nivolumab and ipilimumab in sequence. The CDR3 is CAWSEGAGYTF. At the DNA level, the sequence is TGTGCCTGGAGTGAAGGGGCTGGCTACACCTTC.